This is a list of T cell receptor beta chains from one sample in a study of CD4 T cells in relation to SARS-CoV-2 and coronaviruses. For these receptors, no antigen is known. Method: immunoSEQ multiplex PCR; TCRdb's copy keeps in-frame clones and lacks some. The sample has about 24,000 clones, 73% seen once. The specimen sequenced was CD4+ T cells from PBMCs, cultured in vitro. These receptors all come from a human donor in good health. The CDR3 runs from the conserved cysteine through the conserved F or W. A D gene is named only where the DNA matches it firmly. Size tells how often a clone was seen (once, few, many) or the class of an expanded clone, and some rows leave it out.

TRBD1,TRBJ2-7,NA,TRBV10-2,TGCGCCAGCAGATTGGGACAGGGGGTTCTCTACGAGCAGTACTTC,CASRLGQGVLYEQYF
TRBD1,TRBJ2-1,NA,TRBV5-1,TGCGCCAGCAGCGGATCCGGGACAGCTGACAATGAGCAGTTCTTC,CASSGSGTADNEQFF
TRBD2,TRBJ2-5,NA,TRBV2,TGTGCCAGCAGAAGGACTAGCGGAGAGACCCAGTACTTC,CASRRTSGETQYF
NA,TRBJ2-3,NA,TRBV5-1,TGCGCCAGCAGTCCCCAGGTCACAGATACGCAGTATTTT,CASSPQVTDTQYF
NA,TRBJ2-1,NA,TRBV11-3,TGTGCCAGCAGTAAAGCCACAGGCTCGGGACACAATGAGCAGTTCTTC,CASSKATGSGHNEQFF
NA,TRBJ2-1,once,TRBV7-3,TGTGCCAGCAGCTTAACTGGCGGCCGCTCCTACAATGAGCAGTTCTTC,CASSLTGGRSYNEQFF
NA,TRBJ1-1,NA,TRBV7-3,TGTGCCAGCAGCTTAGACAGATACAGCACTGAAGCTTTCTTT,CASSLDRYSTEAFF
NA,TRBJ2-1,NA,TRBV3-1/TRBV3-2,TGTGCCAGCAGCCCCCCTGGACTTGCGTACAATGAGCAGTTCTTC,CASSPPGLAYNEQFF
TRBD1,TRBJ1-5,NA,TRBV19,TGTGCCAGTAAAGAGACAGGGGATTTTCAGCCCCAGCATTTT,CASKETGDFQPQHF
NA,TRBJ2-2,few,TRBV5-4,TGTGCCAGCAGCCCGTGGCAGGGCAACACCGGGGAGCTGTTTTTT,CASSPWQGNTGELFF
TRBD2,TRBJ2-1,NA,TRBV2,TGTGCCAGCAGTGCGTCGGCGGGAGTTATCTACAATGAGCAGTTCTTC,CASSASAGVIYNEQFF
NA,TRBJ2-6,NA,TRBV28,TGTGCCAGCAGTTCAACACAGGTACCTGGGGCCAACGTCCTGACTTTC,CASSSTQVPGANVLTF
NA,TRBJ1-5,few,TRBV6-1,TGTGCCAGCAGTGAAGAAGGGGGGCGGCCCCAGCATTTT,CASSEEGGRPQHF
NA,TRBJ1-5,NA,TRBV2,TGTGCCAGCAGAAATAGGGGCAATCAGCCCCAGCATTTT,CASRNRGNQPQHF
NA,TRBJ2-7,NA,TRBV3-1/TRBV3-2,TGTGCCAGCAGCCAAGGAAGGCAGGGGTTTCGCGAGCAGTACTTC,CASSQGRQGFREQYF
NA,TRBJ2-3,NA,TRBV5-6,TGTGCCAGCACCGAGCAGGGGCCCTTGGGAGATACGCAGTATTTT,CASTEQGPLGDTQYF
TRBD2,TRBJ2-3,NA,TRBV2,TGTGCCAGCAGCTCCCTTGGGGGAGGGCCTGGAGATACGCAGTATTTT,CASSSLGGGPGDTQYF
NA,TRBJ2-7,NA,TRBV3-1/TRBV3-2,TGTGCCAGCAGCCGGCTAGACGGCTACGAGCAGTACTTC,CASSRLDGYEQYF
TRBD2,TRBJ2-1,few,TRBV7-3,TGTGCCAGCAGCTTAAGAGCGACTAGCGGGAGTGGTAATGAGCAGTTCTTC,CASSLRATSGSGNEQFF
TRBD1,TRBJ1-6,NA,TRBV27,TGTGCCAGCAGACGGACAGGTGATTATTCACCCCTCCACTTT,CASRRTGDYSPLHF
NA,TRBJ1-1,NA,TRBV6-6,TGTGCCAGCAGATTAGAATACAGGAACACTGAAGCTTTCTTT,CASRLEYRNTEAFF
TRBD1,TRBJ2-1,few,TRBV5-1,TGCGCCAGCAGCTTTGGGCAGGGGGCGAAAAATGAGCAGTTCTTC,CASSFGQGAKNEQFF
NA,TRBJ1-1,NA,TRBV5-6,TGTGCCAGCAGCTTGACCGGGACCTTGAACACTGAAGCTTTCTTT,CASSLTGTLNTEAFF
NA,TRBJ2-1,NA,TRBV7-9,TGTGCCAGCAGCCTTGCACTCCTCAGGGGAGAGAGTTACAATGAGCAGTTCTTC,CASSLALLRGESYNEQFF
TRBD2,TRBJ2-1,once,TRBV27,TGTGCCAGCAGTTTATCTAGCGGGAGGGTACACAATGAGCAGTTCTTC,CASSLSSGRVHNEQFF
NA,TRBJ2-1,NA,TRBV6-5,TGTGCCAGCAGTTACTCACGGGAGCAGTTCTTC,CASSYSREQFF
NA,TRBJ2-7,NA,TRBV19,TGTGCCAGTAGTAGGTCCCACAGGGCCGGCTACGAGCAGTACTTC,CASSRSHRAGYEQYF
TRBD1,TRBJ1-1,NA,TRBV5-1,TGCGCCAGCAGCTGGAGCGACAGGGGGAACACTGAAGCTTTCTTT,CASSWSDRGNTEAFF
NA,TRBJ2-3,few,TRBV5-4,TGTGCCAGCAGCTTGGAAAGTCGGAGCACAGATACGCAGTATTTT,CASSLESRSTDTQYF
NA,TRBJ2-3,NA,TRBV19,TGTGCCAGTAGTATTAAGGGCCCCACAGATACGCAGTATTTT,CASSIKGPTDTQYF
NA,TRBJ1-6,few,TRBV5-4,TGTGCCAGCAGCCTAGACAGATCTAATTCACCCCTCCACTTT,CASSLDRSNSPLHF
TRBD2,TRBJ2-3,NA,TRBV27,TGTGCCAGCAGTTTCGGGGGGGCGTGGGCAGATACGCAGTATTTT,CASSFGGAWADTQYF
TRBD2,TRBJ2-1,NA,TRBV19,TGTGCCAGTAGTATAGATGGGACTAGCGGGATCAGCTCCTACAATGAGCAGTTCTTC,CASSIDGTSGISSYNEQFF
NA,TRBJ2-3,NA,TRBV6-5,TGTGCCAGCAGTTATCTTGGAGGCACAGATACGCAGTATTTT,CASSYLGGTDTQYF
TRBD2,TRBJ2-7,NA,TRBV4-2,TGTGCCAGCAGCCAAGATGGGGGAGGGAGCTCCTACGAGCAGTACTTC,CASSQDGGGSSYEQYF
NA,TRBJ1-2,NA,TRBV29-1,TGCAGCGTTAAGCCCGAGACCCGATTCTCTGGCTACACCTTC,CSVKPETRFSGYTF
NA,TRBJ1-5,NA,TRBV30,TGTGCCTGGAGCCGAGGGTCAAATCAGCCCCAGCATTTT,CAWSRGSNQPQHF
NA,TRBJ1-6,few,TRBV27,TGTGCCAGCAGGTCCTTAAATTCACCCCTCCACTTT,CASRSLNSPLHF
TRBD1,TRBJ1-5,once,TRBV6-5,TGTGCCAGCGCAGGGGGAGGCAATCAGCCCCAGCATTTT,CASAGGGNQPQHF
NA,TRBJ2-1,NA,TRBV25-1,TGTGCCAGCAGTGAGGGGTATGAGCAGTTCTTC,CASSEGYEQFF
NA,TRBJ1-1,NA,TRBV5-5,TGTGCCAGCAGCTTGGCGGCAGGGTCGGCGGCTGAAGCTTTCTTT,CASSLAAGSAAEAFF
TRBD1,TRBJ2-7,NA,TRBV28,TGTGCCAGCAGTTGGGACAGGGAAAAGTACTTC,CASSWDREKYF
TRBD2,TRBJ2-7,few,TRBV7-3,TGTGCCAGCAGCTTAAGTAGCGGGGGTTCCTACGAGCAGTACTTC,CASSLSSGGSYEQYF